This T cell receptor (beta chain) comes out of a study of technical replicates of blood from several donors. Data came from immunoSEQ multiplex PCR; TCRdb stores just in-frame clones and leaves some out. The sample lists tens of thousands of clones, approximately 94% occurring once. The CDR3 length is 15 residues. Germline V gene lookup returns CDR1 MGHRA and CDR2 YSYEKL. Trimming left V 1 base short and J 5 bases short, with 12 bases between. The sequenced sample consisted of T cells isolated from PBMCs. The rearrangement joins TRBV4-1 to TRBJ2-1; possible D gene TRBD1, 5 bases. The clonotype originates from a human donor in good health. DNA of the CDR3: TGCGCCAGCAGCCAAGTCGCAGGGCCTAACAATGAGCAGTTCTTC. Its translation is CASSQVAGPNNEQFF.